This T cell receptor beta chain emerged from a study of molecular identifiers for immune sequencing clone quantification. Study-wide results and caveats: Clone sizes could be underestimated for highly expanded clones when identical TCR molecules share a barcode. Whereas clones above 20 RNA copies held under 1% of naive-cell molecules, they held over 98% of effector molecules.

Looked up from germline, CDR1 is LNHDA and CDR2 is SQIVND (reference sequence). Trimming removed 4 bases from V and 7 bases from J, with 8 bases in between. The CDR3 spans 12 residues. This clonotype is judged medium-sized. Its antigen is unknown. TCRdb called the PCR reads again in MiXCR, with one record for every CDR3 protein. The sample holds 9,700 or so distinct CDR3 sequences, approximately 20% seen once. The sequence derives from a human donor in good health. Some libraries in this study had Jurkat cell RNA spiked in. The sample was naive CD8+ T cells from blood, with Jurkat cell RNA spiked in. Subset noted: FACS-sorted CD8+CD4-CCR7+CD45RA+ naive T cells. The V and J genes are TRBV19 and TRBJ2-4; D is undetermined. The CDR3 DNA reads TGTGCCAGTAGTACTGTCAAGAACATTCAGTACTTC. This gives the protein CASSTVKNIQYF. The full variable domain, completed using reference TRBV19 and TRBJ2-4, is DGGITQSPKYLFRKEGQNVTLSCEQNLNHDAMYWYRQDPGQGLRLIYYSQIVNDFQKGDIAEGYSVSREKKESFPLTVTSAQKNPTAFYLCASSTVKNIQYFGAGTRLSVL.